The rows below give T cell receptor beta chains drawn from one sample of a study of cytomegalovirus exposure and HLA in healthy donors. Only in-frame clones appear in the TCRdb table, and some are missing; sequencing was by immunoSEQ multiplex PCR. The sample has about 68,000 clones; roughly four fifths are singletons. The sample consisted of PBMCs. These receptors originate from a human donor in good health. Each CDR3 is given with its conserved first and last residue.

J | V | CDR3
TRBJ2-1 | TRBV6-5 | CASSYVAGGQYNEQFF
TRBJ2-2 | TRBV7-8 | CASRTGSGELFF
TRBJ1-6 | TRBV5-1 | CASSPRQSSYNSPLHF
TRBJ2-7 | TRBV7-2 | CASSRASYEQYF
TRBJ2-2 | TRBV19 | CASSTYGGRDTGELFF
TRBJ2-5 | TRBV7-9 | CASRRWTESQETQYF
TRBJ2-2 | TRBV5-1 | CASSLTGGDTGELFF
TRBJ1-5 | TRBV5-1 | CASSLVGGLGNQPQHF
TRBJ2-3 | TRBV27 | CASSPPFAGTSHPDTQYF
TRBJ1-1 | TRBV7-9 | CASDLTGLNTEAFF
TRBJ1-1 | TRBV5-1 | CASSPRFGGGGVTGTEAFF
TRBJ1-5 | TRBV12-5 | CASGETGRGFSNQPQHF
TRBJ2-3 | TRBV7-2 | CASSLAEDRFYTQYF
TRBJ2-3 | TRBV9 | CASSRTSGGDTDTQYF
TRBJ1-3 | TRBV5-1 | CASSLTPGQGRDTIYF
TRBJ2-7 | TRBV7-2 | CASSRGQGSSYEQYF
TRBJ1-6 | TRBV25-1 | CASSDAGVSPLHF
TRBJ1-2 | TRBV5-6 | CASSALAATNYGYPF
TRBJ2-7 | TRBV5-4 | CAGGTGSSYEQYF
TRBJ1-1 | TRBV7-9 | CASSLGQAGDTEAFF
TRBJ1-3 | TRBV29-1 | CSAGGTGVNTIYF
TRBJ1-5 | TRBV10-2 | CASSGAGGWNQPQHF
TRBJ2-7 | TRBV28 | CASSPPQLGRQYF
TRBJ1-2 | TRBV28 | CASSARGRGDGYTF
TRBJ2-3 | TRBV11-2 | CASSPTFGGGGALRDTQYF
TRBJ1-6 | TRBV19 | CASRQGAGINSPLHF
TRBJ2-5 | TRBV7-9 | CASSRQQGGQETQYF
TRBJ2-2 | TRBV30 | CAWKLTNTGELFF
TRBJ1-1 | TRBV29-1 | CSVEESRGSEAFF
TRBJ1-1 | TRBV7-9 | CASSLTKLGLGNTEAFF
TRBJ2-5 | TRBV11-2 | CASSSELRETQYF
TRBJ1-5 | TRBV5-1 | CASSLAPGTGVNQPQHF
TRBJ2-7 | TRBV6-6 | CASSPGRQGSYEQYF
TRBJ2-5 | TRBV9 | CASSNRGGFQETQYF
TRBJ2-1 | TRBV19 | CASSILTGSASNEQFF
TRBJ1-1 | TRBV5-1 | CASSSSGLNTEAFF
TRBJ2-5 | TRBV2 | CASSAEETQYF
TRBJ2-3 | TRBV13 | CASSLTRTVLPDTQYF
TRBJ2-5 | TRBV14 | CASSPPGGLGETQYF
TRBJ1-5 | TRBV4-3 | CASSQDRRDNQPQHF
TRBJ2-7 | TRBV19 | CASSSKDRGHGYEQYF
TRBJ1-6 | TRBV19 | CASTHRGNNSPLHF
TRBJ2-1 | TRBV7-4 | CASSHLGTETYNEQFF
TRBJ2-2 | TRBV19 | CASIVGGLPNTGELFF
TRBJ1-2 | TRBV10-3 | CAITGQGFEGYTF
TRBJ2-3 | TRBV20-1 | CSARRTDTQYF
TRBJ1-5 | TRBV6-1 | CASSEEGQPYSNQPQHF
TRBJ1-3 | TRBV9 | CASSVAPQDSGNTIYF
TRBJ1-1 | TRBV7-6 | CASSRGQGNTEAFF
TRBJ1-4 | TRBV7-9 | CASSSSGGREKLFF
TRBJ1-2 | TRBV21-1 | CASSKARGRIYGYTF
TRBJ1-2 | TRBV10-3 | CAISDPGGGSANYGYTF
TRBJ1-5 | TRBV6-1 | CASSPGQGLLQPQHF
TRBJ2-7 | TRBV7-9 | CASSVTGQGADEQYF
TRBJ2-1 | TRBV7-8 | CASTPTLTRTGYYNEQFF
TRBJ2-7 | TRBV6-6 | CASSYSTVRYEQYF
TRBJ2-2 | TRBV5-1 | CASSSKRGGNTGELFF
TRBJ1-1 | TRBV7-3 | CASSFARGTEAFF
TRBJ2-7 | TRBV9 | CASSVGGKQYF